The 4 T cell receptor beta chains below all came from one sample that was sequenced in a study of T-cell reconstitution after alpha-beta-depleted transplantation in children (dated by TCRdb to between 2015 and 2016). The treatment or condition label of this sample denotes: allogeneic hematopoietic cell transplantation with graft depleted of TCRalphabeta T cells and CD19 B cells. Receptor libraries were prepared by PCR. The run used an Illumina HiSeq 2500. TCR libraries were prepared with molecular barcoding, using unique molecular identifiers to normalize TCRbeta repertoire quantification. TCRdb trimmed public reads at Q25 via fastp, called clones via MiXCR and kept in-frame beta chains. Each entry merges the rows of one CDR3 protein and shows their most common DNA and genes. Across this sample there are over 450,000 distinct CDR3 sequences, with under 12% seen only once. Around 2% of the sample is held by the ten biggest clonotypes.

Sample: PBMCs, taken before TCRalphabeta/CD19-depleted stem cell transplant. These receptors were taken from a child aged 2-15 years with inherited bone marrow failure, due to receive a stem cell transplant.

This clonotype was seen more than once but under ten times. The genes are TRBV19 and TRBJ1-5; weak D call: TRBD1 (5 bases). Per the germline V gene, CDR1 is LNHDA and CDR2 is SQIVND (reference sequence). The V end was cut by 6 bases, the J end by 5 bases, with 17 bases between. The CDR3 sequence is 15 residues long. The CDR3 protein is CASSNRQPGYQPQHF. The CDR3 region has the DNA TGTGCCAGTAGCAATCGACAGCCGGGGTATCAGCCCCAGCATTTT. The full variable domain, its missing parts supplied by reference TRBV19 and TRBJ1-5, is DGGITQSPKYLFRKEGQNVTLSCEQNLNHDAMYWYRQDPGQGLRLIYYSQIVNDFQKGDIAEGYSVSREKKESFPLTVTSAQKNPTAFYLCASSNRQPGYQPQHFGDGTRLSIL.

This sequence joins TRBV5-6 and TRBJ2-7, with D possibly TRBD1 on 6 matching bases. The germline V and J ends were trimmed by 7 bases and 0 bases, with 17 bases remaining between them. CDR3 size: 15 residues. The germline V gene encodes CDR1 SGHDT and CDR2 YYEEEE. In DNA, the CDR3 is TGTGCCAGCGCCACGATCCTAGGGGGCTCCTACGAGCAGTACTTC. As protein: CASATILGGSYEQYF.

The sample holds many counts of this clonotype. J is TRBJ2-5 and V is TRBV29-1, with D perhaps TRBD2 (6 bases). The V gene's germline CDR1 is SQVTM and CDR2 ANQGSEA. The CDR3 is made up of 14 amino acids. V lost 7 bases and J 5 bases, leaving 20 bases between the germline ends. CDR3 region: CSGIPGVPGETQYF. CDR3 nucleotide sequence: TGCAGCGGCATACCGGGGGTCCCGGGCGAGACCCAGTACTTC.

This clonotype showed up many times. This chain joins TRBV5-1 and TRBJ2-1; D is unclear. Germline assignment: CDR1 SGHRS and CDR2 YFSETQ. CDR3 length: 15 residues. V lost 0 bases and J 1 base, leaving 8 bases between the germline ends. Written as DNA, the CDR3 is TGCGCCAGCAGCTTGGGGAGTAAGTCCTACAATGAGCAGTTCTTC. It codes for CASSLGSKSYNEQFF.